One T cell receptor beta chain is described in this entry. No antigen is known for it. No per-base quality is available; no much larger clone lies one base away. The CDR3 has 13 amino acids, counting the end cysteine and phenylalanine. Only the CDR3 part of the read is kept: 39 bases, read in frame from the first base. The V and J ends are trimmed by 0 bases and 4 bases, leaving 7 bases between them. CDR1 and CDR2 (SGDLS, YYNGEE) derive from the germline V gene. For each ankylosing spondylitis patient, the synovial fluid sample was matched to a blood sample from that same patient. The source of the sample is a study of CD8 T cells in ankylosing spondylitis (dated by TCRdb to the late 2010s). About the investigation overall: To find TCR variants linked to disease, the study profiled T cell receptor beta repertoires in ankylosing spondylitis patients and healthy donors. In total, the full study cohort was made up of about 99 healthy donors and 25 to 30 ankylosing spondylitis patients. Samples of peripheral blood were taken, and for ankylosing spondylitis patients, synovial fluid was collected as well.

Overall study results and their limits: Blood from ankylosing spondylitis patients appeared to be characterized by a TCR beta motif composed of roughly eight highly homologous amino acid variants. Some TCR beta motif variants had previously been reported in synovial fluid and blood of reactive arthritis patients, which suggested common disease-initiation mechanisms. According to the report, matched synovial fluid samples from ankylosing spondylitis patients were significantly enriched for the disease-linked clones. In peripheral blood, the disease-linked clones were found at relatively low frequencies and had a CD8+ phenotype.

The sequencing machine was an Illumina HiSeq 2500. Quantitative 5'-RACE with molecular barcodes was the method used to prepare the TCR beta libraries. The published analysis was carried out like this. A new computational method, built on a probabilistic model of VDJ rearrangement, was used to identify disease-linked TCR variants. TCRdb reprocessing: public reads trimmed at Q25 with fastp, clones called with MiXCR, in-frame beta chains kept. Each entry merges the rows of one CDR3 protein and shows their most common DNA and genes. The V and J calls were not made by the authors but by TCRdb's processing. The sample table lists roughly 30,000 distinct CDR3 sequences, 30% of them with a count of one. The leading ten clones occupy 45% to 55% of the sample.

This chain joins TRBV9 to TRBJ1-1; the D gene lacks a confident call. The clonotype comes from a male donor with ankylosing spondylitis. The specimen sequenced was synovial fluid, either unsorted or a sorted T cell fraction (not recorded which). The bases read TGTGCCAGCAGCGTAGGAGATGTCACTGAAGCTTTCTTT. This is translated as CASSVGDVTEAFF. Reference TRBV9 and TRBJ1-1 genes cover what lies past the CDR3, so the full variable domain is DSGVTQTPKHLITATGQRVTLRCSPRSGDLSVYWYQQSLDQGLQFLIQYYNGEERAKGNILERFSAQQFPDLHSELNLSSLELGDSALYFCASSVGDVTEAFFGQGTRLTVV.